This TCR beta chain was recovered during a study of cytomegalovirus exposure and HLA in healthy donors. Broader study findings: Using the classifier, cytomegalovirus status was reportedly diagnosed with high specificity and sensitivity.

The repertoire was sequenced with immunoSEQ multiplex PCR; TCRdb's copy has only in-frame clones and lacks some. Of about 360,000 clones in the sample, 86% were seen once. Concerning this clone itself: The antigen remains undetermined.

The germline V gene encodes CDR1 MNHNY and CDR2 SVGAGI (reference sequence). The CDR3 runs to 14 residues. Trimming cost V 0 bases and J 0 bases, with 4 bases left between them. This chain connects TRBV6-6 to TRBJ2-3; the D is unclear. This TCR was sampled from a woman aged 18-29 years in good health and CMV-seronegative. Sequences were obtained from PBMCs. DNA for the CDR3: TGTGCCAGCAGTTACTCCCTTAGCACAGATACGCAGTATTTT. It translates to CASSYSLSTDTQYF.